A single count supports the clone carrying this T cell receptor beta chain. Its antigen is unknown. PCR employed 60 Vbeta and 13 Jbeta primers. The assay was immunoSEQ multiplex PCR, and TCRdb's table has in-frame clones only and misses some. The table shows 150,000 to 200,000 clones, with around 65% occurring only once. This sample was taken from a study of cytomegalovirus exposure and HLA in healthy donors. Findings of the study overall: With high specificity and sensitivity, the classifier reportedly diagnosed cytomegalovirus status. Researchers catalogued roughly 170 TCR beta chains as cytomegalovirus-associated.

This CDR3 spans 15 amino acids. V lost 3 bases to trimming and J lost 3 bases, with 13 bases between them. Germline-derived CDR1 and CDR2 are LNHNV and YYDKDF (reference sequence). Sequencing was performed on PBMCs. V gene TRBV15 combines with J gene TRBJ2-3; perhaps TRBD2 as D (7 bases). This TCR was sampled from a woman aged 40 to 55 in good health and CMV-seropositive. Here the CDR3 DNA reads TGTGCCACCAGCAGTGGGGGGGCCCTAACAGATACGCAGTATTTT. This encodes CATSSGGALTDTQYF.